This T cell receptor beta chain originates from a study of blood T cell repertoires in COVID-19. Original processing methods: By means of reference gene primer amplification, nucleated cell counts were estimated. Measured with immunoSEQ multiplex PCR; TCRdb has only the in-frame clones, and not every one. That table gives V, J and clone size, and the DNA gave D and trimming. The sample includes more than 350,000 clones, 75% to 90% of them seen just once. The V gene lost 1 base and the J gene lost 6 bases, with 7 bases spanning the gap. The CDR3 runs to 12 residues. This chain joins TRBV12-3 or TRBV12-4 and TRBJ2-7, with D unclear. The receptor's source is a young man who had recovered from COVID-19. Sequenced: PBMCs or T cells enriched from blood (not recorded which). CDR3: CASSLDVAEQYF. For the CDR3, the DNA is TGTGCCAGCAGTTTAGATGTGGCCGAGCAGTACTTC.